The clone carrying this T cell receptor (beta chain) was observed a handful of times. Its cognate antigen is unknown. Germline CDR1 KGHDR, CDR2 SFDVKD. V trimming: 1 base; J trimming: 5 bases; junction bases outside the gene matches: 4. CDR3 length: 17 residues. Via MiXCR, TCRdb re-called the 5' RACE reads, giving one row per CDR3 protein. Counted here are 550,000 to 600,000 distinct CDR3 sequences, less than 25% occurring once; the ten biggest clones make up roughly 8.3%. The data derive from a study of T-cell memory formation after mild COVID-19. Whole-study results and caveats: Researchers report contracting CD4+ clones mostly in CM and EM, with CD8+ clones in EMRA. Within pre-infection memory, some responding clones were found, suggesting cross-reactive memory joined.

The sample consisted of PBMCs or a T cell subset sorted from them (not recorded which). This chain links TRBV24-1 with TRBJ2-2; TRBD1 agrees at 12 bases. The clonotype originates from an adult woman who had mild COVID-19 (a few samples of this study predate the infection). Cell type and time point are not known. As DNA, the CDR3 is TGTGCCACCAGTGATTTAGGGACAGGGGGCTGGACCGGGGAGCTGTTTTTT. Protein: CATSDLGTGGWTGELFF.